This T cell receptor beta chain was documented in a study of T cells after yellow fever vaccination. Study-level information: In the case of low-cell-number fractions, SMART-Seq v4 Ultra Low Input was used for preparation.

In this sample, this clonotype turned up many times. TCRdb re-analysed the 5' RACE reads in MiXCR, keeping a single row per CDR3 protein. The sample lists about 630,000 distinct CDR3 sequences, around an eighth occurring once. The V end was cut by 4 bases, the J end by 6 bases, with 8 bases between. The V gene's germline CDR1 is LGHNA and CDR2 YSLEER. The CDR3 is made up of 12 amino acids. This clonotype was sampled from a man aged 25 to 40 who received the YFV17D yellow fever vaccine. The chain recombines TRBV4-3 with TRBJ2-3, with D possibly matching TRBD1 (6 bases). This sample comprised PBMCs, obtained on the day of the yellow fever booster vaccination. The CDR3 reads CASSPQGDTQYF. The CDR3 DNA sequence: TGCGCCAGCAGCCCCCAGGGGGATACGCAGTATTTT.